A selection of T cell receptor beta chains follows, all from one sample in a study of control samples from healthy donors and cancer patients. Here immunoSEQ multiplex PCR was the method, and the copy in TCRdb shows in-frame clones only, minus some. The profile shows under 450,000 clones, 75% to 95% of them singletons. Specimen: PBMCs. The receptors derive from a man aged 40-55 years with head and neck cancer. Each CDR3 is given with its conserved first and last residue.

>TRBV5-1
CASSPDDSYGYTF
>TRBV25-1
CASSPVTSGPQETQYF
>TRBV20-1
CSASAGQGGFTDTQYF
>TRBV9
CASSVSGQSSYEQYF
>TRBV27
CASSLSGSLGQEQYF
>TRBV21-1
CASSESGGTGLFGNTIYF
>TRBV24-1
CATSDYGQGTDTQYF
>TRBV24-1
CATSDTRAERGTDTQYF
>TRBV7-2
CASSHSWQLQYF
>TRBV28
CASSFQIAGVWETQYF
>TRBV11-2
CASSAGTRGHQPQHF
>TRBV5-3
CARSLGDLSLPYEQYF
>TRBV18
CASSPGSGQLNQPQHF
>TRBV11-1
CASSLGRGTEAFF
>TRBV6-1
CASSEWKGGPSGNTIYF
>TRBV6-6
CASSYSQVRYEQYF
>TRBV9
CASSVRGGLDNEQFF
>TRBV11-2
CASSWGQGDNEQFF
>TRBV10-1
CASSHGQGITEAFF
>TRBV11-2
CASSLDRLSSGANVLTF
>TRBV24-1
CATSDTGTSGPGDTQYF
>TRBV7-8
CASSSSDRGPVAFF
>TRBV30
CAWSIPGLSAVNTEAFF
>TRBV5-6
CASSPAGQETQYF
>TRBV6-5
CASSKVQVDYGYTF
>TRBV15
CATSRDSMGHGNQPQHF
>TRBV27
CASSSGLGSRELFF
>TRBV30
CAWSSGYPYEQYF
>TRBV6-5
CASSYDPTGELFF
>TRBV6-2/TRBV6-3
CASSPRAAEDNSPLHF